Listed here are 25 T cell receptor beta chains from one sample, sequenced in a study of cytomegalovirus exposure and HLA in healthy donors. Use of 60 Vbeta and 13 Jbeta primers characterized the PCR. Assay: immunoSEQ multiplex PCR; the TCRdb copy retains only in-frame clones and omits some. Here the sample spans roughly 190,000 clones, more than 65% being singletons. Input material: PBMCs. The receptors stem from a woman younger than 45 in good health and CMV-seropositive.

The chain combines TRBV5-1 with TRBJ2-1; the match to TRBD2 covers 9 bases. Unmatched junction bases numbered 10, after V lost 7 bases and J lost 8 bases. CDR3 length equals 14 residues. CDR1 and CDR2 from the germline V gene are SGHRS and YFSETQ. CDR3 DNA sequence: TGCGCCAGCGGGGCGGCGGGAGGGCCCGATGAGCAGTTCTTC. It specifies CASGAAGGPDEQFF.

The chain couples TRBV6-1 to TRBJ2-7, with D possibly matching TRBD2 (6 bases). CDR1 is MNHNS and CDR2 is SASEGT in the germline V gene. Trimming took off 3 bases at V and 3 bases at J, with 9 bases between the two ends. The CDR3 covers 13 residues. The CDR3 spells CASSEGGVYEQYF. The CDR3 region has the DNA TGTGCCAGCAGTGAGGGCGGGGTCTACGAGCAGTACTTC.

J is TRBJ2-5 and V is TRBV10-3; TRBD1 is a possible D gene (5 bases). The CDR3 length is 14 residues. V lost 3 bases to trimming and J lost 2 bases, with 10 bases between them. CDR1 and CDR2 (germline): ENHRY, SYGVKD. CDR3 DNA: TGTGCCATCAGTGAATACGACAGTCAAGAGACCCAGTACTTC. Residues: CAISEYDSQETQYF.

The V gene is TRBV5-3, the J gene TRBJ2-7, with TRBD2 matching over 11 bases. TRBV5-3 is recorded as an ORF, its role being uncertain. The CDR3 is 15 residues long. V lost 1 base to trimming and J lost 6 bases; unmatched junction nucleotides: 6. In DNA, the CDR3 is TGTGCCAGAAGCTTGACTAGCGGGAGAGAGGCCGAGCAGTACTTC. As protein: CARSLTSGREAEQYF.

This clone was counted once. This chain links TRBV7-9 with TRBJ2-7, with 7 bases lining up with TRBD1. Germline values: CDR1 SEHNR, CDR2 FQNEAQ (reference sequence). With 4 bases clipped from V and 0 bases from J, the junction kept 3 bases outside the gene matches. There are 14 residues in the CDR3. The CDR3 DNA is TGTGCCAGCAGCTGGGGACAGAACTCCTACGAGCAGTACTTC. As protein: CASSWGQNSYEQYF.

The V call is TRBV9, the J call TRBJ2-2; 7 bases map to TRBD2. This CDR3 comprises 16 residues. Germline CDR1 is SGDLS and CDR2 is YYNGEE. V trimming: 0 bases; J trimming: 6 bases; junction bases outside the gene matches: 8. Here the CDR3 DNA reads TGTGCCAGCAGCGTAGCTCCGGGAGGTTCTTCCGGGGAGCTGTTTTTT. Protein sequence: CASSVAPGGSSGELFF.

This chain joins TRBV5-4 and TRBJ2-2; TRBD1 aligns across 8 bases. Germline V CDR1 and CDR2: SGHNT, YYREEE (reference sequence). The CDR3 contains 14 residues. V lost 5 bases, J lost 7 bases, and 7 bases stayed unmatched. The CDR3: CASSNPGGGGELFF. The DNA for the CDR3 is TGTGCCAGCAGTAACCCAGGGGGCGGCGGGGAGCTGTTTTTT. Full variable domain (outside the CDR3, taken from reference TRBV5-4 and TRBJ2-2): ETGVTQSPTHLIKTRGQQVTLRCSSQSGHNTVSWYQQALGQGPQFIFQYYREEENGRGNFPPRFSGLQFPNYSSELNVNALELDDSALYLCASSNPGGGGELFFGEGSRLTVL.

The chain has TRBV7-8 and TRBJ2-2, with D uncertain. The V end was cut by 0 bases, the J end by 7 bases, with 18 bases between. CDR3 length: 17 residues. CDR1 and CDR2 (germline): SGHVS, FQNEAQ. The CDR3 DNA follows: TGTGCCAGCAGCTTAGCGCTTCGGAGTTGGTTTGGCGGGGAGCTGTTTTTT. It codes for CASSLALRSWFGGELFF.

CDR3 coding DNA: TGTGCCAGCAGCTTAAGGACAGGTGAATCCTACGAGCAGTACTTC. It translates to CASSLRTGESYEQYF. This chain uses TRBV7-2 with TRBJ2-7; TRBD1 aligns across 7 bases. The J segment lost 1 base and the V segment lost 2 bases, leaving 5 bases of the junction unmatched. The germline V gene encodes CDR1 SGHTA and CDR2 FQGNSA. There are 15 residues in the CDR3.

The chain has TRBV19 and TRBJ1-1; maybe TRBD1 (5 bases). Germline CDR1 LNHDA, CDR2 SQIVND (reference sequence). The CDR3 totals 13 residues. V was shortened by 10 bases and J by 2 bases, with 14 bases between the two germline ends. This CDR3 reads CATTEGTNTEAFF. The CDR3 DNA reads TGTGCCACCACCGAGGGGACTAACACTGAAGCTTTCTTT.

This clone has more than one count but fewer than ten. The chain employs TRBV7-9 and TRBJ2-7; TRBD2 matches at 13 bases. The CDR3 length is 15 residues. Trimming at V came to 1 base and at J to 4 bases, leaving 1 base not matched to a gene. Germline V CDR1 and CDR2: SEHNR, FQNEAQ (reference sequence). The CDR3 DNA reads as TGTGCCAGCAGCTTAGGGACTAGCGGGAGTTACGAGCAGTACTTC. As protein: CASSLGTSGSYEQYF.

Regarding this clone: One junction end does not reproduce the germline sequence, and a read error may be involved. The gene calls are TRBV6-1 and TRBJ2-7, with TRBD1 matching 8 bases. CDR3 length: 14 residues. Looked up from germline, CDR1 is MNHNS and CDR2 is SASEGT. For the CDR3, the DNA is TGTGCCAGCAGTCCCTGGACAGGGAACTACGGGCAGTACTTC. Its protein is CASSPWTGNYGQYF.

J is TRBJ2-5 and V is TRBV29-1, with 8 bases matching TRBD1. The end of the DNA is better explained by TRBJ2-7, so the J call may be wrong. Germline V gives CDR1 SQVTM, CDR2 ANQGSEA. There are 14 residues in the CDR3. CDR3 in DNA: TGCAGCGTTGAAGATGGGGACAGGTCCTACGAGCAGTACTTC. Amino acid sequence: CSVEDGDRSYEQYF.

The J gene is TRBJ2-3, the V gene TRBV7-2; 15 nucleotides match TRBD2. CDR1 and CDR2 (germline): SGHTA, FQGNSA. J lost 4 bases, V lost 5 bases, and 7 bases had no gene match. This CDR3 spans 17 amino acids. Written as DNA, the CDR3 is TGTGCCAGCAGCCCTGGACTAGCGGGAGGGGCCCCAGATACGCAGTATTTT. This gives the protein CASSPGLAGGAPDTQYF.

The chain recombines TRBV28 with TRBJ1-2, with TRBD1 matching 8 bases. CDR1 is MDHEN, CDR2 SYDVKM, per germline. The CDR3 contains 14 residues. Trimming at V came to 0 bases and at J to 4 bases, leaving 1 base not matched to a gene. The CDR3 region has the DNA TGTGCCAGCAGTTTATGGACAGGGGCCTATGGCTACACCTTC. It codes for CASSLWTGAYGYTF.

This clone was counted between two and nine times. This sequence joins TRBV2 and TRBJ1-2, with 9 bases identical to TRBD1. The V segment lost 6 bases and the J segment 6 bases; nucleotides outside the gene matches: 11. There are 15 residues in the CDR3. Germline V gene data show CDR1 as SNHLY and CDR2 as FYNNEI. The CDR3 loop reads CASSKTRQGGHGYTF. The CDR3 DNA is TGTGCCAGCAGCAAAACCCGACAGGGGGGGCATGGCTACACCTTC.

The V gene is TRBV7-2, the J gene TRBJ2-1; 11 bases are shared with TRBD1. This CDR3 is built from 13 residues. The ends lost 5 bases at V and 13 bases at J; junction bases unmatched: 7. CDR1 is SGHTA, CDR2 FQGNSA, per germline. CDR3 residues: CASSTRTGGGQFF. The CDR3 nucleotides read TGTGCCAGCAGCACAAGGACAGGGGGCGGTCAGTTCTTC.

The chain links TRBV5-4 to TRBJ2-2; TRBD2 agrees at 9 bases. This CDR3 comprises 16 residues. V lost 0 bases to trimming and J lost 1 base; unmatched junction nucleotides: 1. CDR1 is SGHNT and CDR2 is YYREEE in the germline V gene (reference sequence). The CDR3 protein is CASSLGAGGNTGELFF. The CDR3 region has the DNA TGTGCCAGCAGCTTGGGAGCGGGAGGGAACACCGGGGAGCTGTTTTTT.

The chain recombines TRBV5-1 with TRBJ2-7, with D maybe TRBD2 (5 bases). Trimming removed 2 bases from V and 2 bases from J, with 11 bases in between. The CDR3 totals 14 residues. Germline values: CDR1 SGHRS, CDR2 YFSETQ. CDR3 coding DNA: TGCGCCAGCAGCTTACGAGGGAAGGCCTACGAGCAGTACTTC. Translated: CASSLRGKAYEQYF.

The J gene is TRBJ1-1, the V gene TRBV6-1, with 9 bases matching TRBD1. Germline V gene data show CDR1 as MNHNS and CDR2 as SASEGT. This CDR3 contains 13 residues. After removal of 4 bases from V and 5 bases from J, the junction contained 2 bases not matched to a gene. CDR3 sequence reads: CASSVGQGTEAFF. In DNA form, the CDR3 reads TGTGCCAGCAGTGTGGGACAGGGTACTGAAGCTTTCTTT.

The CDR3: CASSLGLAGGPSYNEQFF. The CDR3 DNA reads as TGTGCCAGCAGTTTAGGCCTAGCGGGAGGGCCGAGTTACAATGAGCAGTTCTTC. The V and J genes are TRBV28 and TRBJ2-1; the match to TRBD2 covers 12 bases. CDR1 MDHEN and CDR2 SYDVKM come from the germline V gene. V gave up 2 bases and J gave up 4 bases; unmatched junction bases: 9. CDR3 length: 18 residues. The variable domain in full, completed from reference TRBV28 and TRBJ2-1, reads DVKVTQSSRYLVKRTGEKVFLECVQDMDHENMFWYRQDPGLGLRLIYFSYDVKMKEKGDIPEGYSVSREKKERFSLILESASTNQTSMYLCASSLGLAGGPSYNEQFFGPGTRLTVL.

The chain combines TRBV11-2 with TRBJ2-2, with 8 bases that match TRBD2. The CDR3 has 16 amino acids. Germline assignment: CDR1 SGHAT and CDR2 FQNNGV. V lost 7 bases to trimming and J lost 4 bases; unmatched junction nucleotides: 11. The CDR3 spells CASTAGGGYGTGELFF. CDR3 DNA sequence: TGTGCCAGCACCGCCGGGGGGGGCTATGGCACCGGGGAGCTGTTTTTT.

The gene calls are TRBV5-6 and TRBJ1-5, with 8 bases fitting TRBD1. V was clipped by 4 bases and J by 4 bases; unmatched bases: 7. The CDR3 sequence is 15 residues long. Germline V gene sequence: CDR1 SGHDT, CDR2 YYEEEE. The CDR3 nucleotides read TGTGCCAGCAGCCTGGAAGGGGACAGGAATCAGCCCCAGCATTTT. Translating gives CASSLEGDRNQPQHF.

This chain joins TRBV28 and TRBJ1-1; D might be TRBD1 (5 bases). Per the germline V gene, CDR1 is MDHEN and CDR2 is SYDVKM. The CDR3 has 13 residues. The germline V and J ends were trimmed by 3 bases and 5 bases, with 10 bases remaining between them. CDR3 nucleotides: TGTGCCAGCAGTTTTGGAGGGGCGACTGAAGCTTTCTTT. Translated, it gives CASSFGGATEAFF.

Concerning this clone itself: Germline is not matched at one junction end, which may reflect a read error. The sample carries other DNA sequences with the same CDR3. The rearrangement joins TRBV18 to TRBJ1-3, with 7 bases identical to TRBD1. CDR3 length: 15 amino acids. Germline values: CDR1 KGHSH, CDR2 LQKENI. CDR3 protein: CASSLYRGSGNTIYF. In DNA form, the CDR3 reads TGTGCCAGCTCACTTTACAGGGGATCGGGAAACACCATATACTTT.